This T cell receptor beta chain was retrieved from a study of T cells after posttransplantation cyclophosphamide. Sequencing used immunoSEQ multiplex PCR; TCRdb keeps in-frame clones, though not all of them. In total the sample includes approximately 5,400 clones, none of them seen once. This clone was recorded many times. The antigen remains unidentified. Study-wide results and caveats: Later blood repertoires were often dominated by clones from the donor CD8+ memory compartment. Recipient CMV seropositivity and CMV reactivation strongly tracked TRB clonality. Skin or GI-infiltrating T cells shared few TRB sequences with blood.

The V and J ends lost 8 bases and 4 bases respectively, with 14 bases between them. The V gene's germline CDR1 is SNHLY and CDR2 FYNNEI. The CDR3 covers 14 residues. Treatment was busulfan-fludarabine conditioning, a marrow graft, and cyclophosphamide on days +3 and +4. Sequencing was performed on PBMCs, taken after allogeneic stem cell transplant with posttransplant cyclophosphamide. The clonotype was recovered from a female patient between 30 and 45 years old who received an allogeneic stem cell transplant from an unrelated donor, was CMV-positive, and had acute and chronic GVHD. The graft donor may have contributed some T cells. This chain joins TRBV2 and TRBJ2-2, with D perhaps TRBD1 (5 bases). CDR3 sequence (DNA): TGTGCCAGCGGGGCCCACTGGGGCACCGGGGAGCTGTTTTTT. Translated: CASGAHWGTGELFF.